Listed here are 25 T cell receptor beta chains from one sample, sequenced in a study of T cells in Graves' hyperthyroidism and ophthalmopathy. Amplified TCR beta CDR3 regions derived from RNA transcripts. First-round RT-PCR targeting the TCR CDR3 was performed with the HTBI primer set. TCRdb re-derived calls from the multiplex PCR reads in MiXCR, one entry per CDR3 protein. The sample consists of around 500,000 distinct CDR3 sequences, about 15% of them appearing once. Sequenced: blood. The receptors originated from a woman between 35 and 50 years old with Graves' hyperthyroidism.

This clonotype was picked up many times. This sequence joins TRBV6-1 and TRBJ2-7; 8 nucleotides agree with TRBD1. The V and J ends lost 6 bases and 2 bases, in that order; junction bases with no gene match: 9. The CDR3 runs to 15 residues. Germline V gives CDR1 MNHNS, CDR2 SASEGT. The CDR3 is CASRKQPGGTYEQYF. In nucleotides, the CDR3 is TGTGCCAGCAGGAAACAACCAGGGGGCACCTACGAGCAGTACTTC.

The sample holds many counts of this clonotype. The chain couples TRBV12-3 or TRBV12-4 to TRBJ1-3, with TRBD1 as a possible D gene (5 bases). V gave up 4 bases and J gave up 3 bases, with 10 bases separating them. The CDR3 spans 14 residues. The CDR3 region is CASSSGRNGNTIYF. CDR3 bases: TGTGCCAGCAGTTCAGGGAGGAATGGAAACACCATATATTTT.

This clonotype was found a few times. This sequence joins TRBV10-1 and TRBJ2-7; possible D gene TRBD2, 7 bases. CDR1 and CDR2 (germline): WNHNN, SYGVQD (reference sequence). CDR3 length: 15 amino acids. Trimming pared 0 bases from V and 3 bases from J, leaving 12 bases between. CDR3 in amino acids: CASSESGRGVYEQYF. In nucleotides, the CDR3 is TGCGCCAGCAGTGAGTCGGGGAGGGGGGTCTACGAGCAGTACTTC.

This clonotype has more than one count but fewer than ten. This chain uses TRBV19 with TRBJ2-7, with 7 bases fitting TRBD1. Losses at the gene ends were 9 bases for V and 6 bases for J; bases not matched to a gene: 11. The CDR3 length is 13 residues. Germline V gene lookup returns CDR1 LNHDA and CDR2 SQIVND (reference sequence). CDR3 DNA sequence: TGTGCCAGCGGACAGGTTTTCACTTCCGAGCAGTACTTC. As protein: CASGQVFTSEQYF.

This clonotype was counted between two and nine times. The chain recombines TRBV5-1 with TRBJ2-1, with 8 bases lining up with TRBD2. CDR3 size: 16 residues. Trimming removed 3 bases from V and 9 bases from J; junction bases left unmatched: 14. Germline V gives CDR1 SGHRS, CDR2 YFSETQ. In DNA, the CDR3 is TGCGCCAGCAGCTCGGTAACCAGCGGGAGTGGGGCTGAGCAGTTCTTC. It yields the protein CASSSVTSGSGAEQFF.

This clonotype was observed a few times. The chain couples TRBV25-1 to TRBJ2-2, with D possibly being TRBD1 (5 bases). This CDR3 has 15 amino acids. V lost 4 bases and J 6 bases, leaving 15 bases between the germline ends. Germline V gene data show CDR1 as MGHDK and CDR2 as SYGVNS. CDR3 sequence (DNA): TGTGCCAGCAGTGGGATCGAAGGGGTCCCCGGGGAGCTGTTTTTT. Amino acids: CASSGIEGVPGELFF.

This sequence joins TRBV19 and TRBJ2-1; a possible D gene is TRBD1 (5 bases). CDR3 length: 17 residues. The germline CDR1 and CDR2 sequences are LNHDA and SQIVND (reference sequence). Trimming shortened V by 2 bases and J by 1 base, and 15 bases separated the two germline ends. The CDR3 DNA sequence: TGTGCCAGTAGTATATCCTGGACAACCCGTTCCTACAATGAGCAGTTCTTC. It codes for CASSISWTTRSYNEQFF.

This chain connects TRBV6-2 or TRBV6-3 to TRBJ2-7; D is ambiguous. CDR1 is MNHEY and CDR2 is SVGEGT in the germline V gene. The V end was cut by 5 bases, the J end by 1 base, with 15 bases between. This CDR3 contains 15 residues. The DNA of the CDR3 is TGTGCCAGCAGTGTTGTCGCGGCAGGATCCTACGAGCAGTACTTC. Translating gives CASSVVAAGSYEQYF.

This clonotype was observed many times. V and J are TRBV6-1 and TRBJ2-1; no clear D. The germline CDR1 and CDR2 sequences are MNHNS and SASEGT. This CDR3 is built from 12 residues. V lost 6 bases, J lost 4 bases, and 7 bases lay in between. CDR3: CASRDPYNEQFF. CDR3 nucleotides: TGTGCCAGCAGGGACCCTTACAATGAGCAGTTCTTC.

J is TRBJ2-2 and V is TRBV4-2; 9 bases fit TRBD2. The CDR3 contains 16 residues. With 4 bases clipped from V and 0 bases from J, the junction kept 3 bases outside the gene matches. CDR1 and CDR2 from the germline V gene are LGHNA and YNFKEQ. The DNA for the CDR3 is TGTGCCAGCAGCCTTCTAGCGGGAACGAACACCGGGGAGCTGTTTTTT. This sequence encodes CASSLLAGTNTGELFF.

This clonotype appeared many times. The chain has TRBV7-3 and TRBJ2-3; the D is unclear. Per the germline V gene, CDR1 is SGHTA and CDR2 is FQGTGA. CDR3 length: 13 amino acids. V was trimmed by 2 bases and J by 5 bases, leaving 8 bases between them. The CDR3 sequence: CASSLDVVDTQYF. In nucleotides, the CDR3 is TGTGCCAGCAGCTTAGACGTGGTAGATACGCAGTATTTT.

This clonotype was observed a handful of times. V is TRBV3-1 and J is TRBJ2-1; 10 positions match TRBD1. The CDR3 runs 18 residues. Looked up from germline, CDR1 is LGHDT and CDR2 is YNNKEL (reference sequence). V shed 1 base, J shed 6 bases, and the junction held 12 bases outside the gene matches. CDR3 protein: CASSQVRPGQGVSNEQFF. CDR3 nucleotides: TGTGCCAGCAGCCAAGTCCGGCCCGGACAGGGGGTTTCCAATGAGCAGTTCTTC.

This clonotype was picked up many times. The rearrangement joins TRBV20-1 to TRBJ2-1, with 8 bases that match TRBD2. The germline gives CDR1 DFQATT, CDR2 SNEGSKA (reference sequence). The CDR3 has 14 amino acids. The J segment lost 6 bases and the V segment lost 1 base, leaving 5 bases of the junction unmatched. CDR3 nucleotide sequence: TGCAGTGCTAGAGCACCGGGACTAGGCAATGAGCAGTTCTTC. It yields the protein CSARAPGLGNEQFF.

The chain links TRBV4-1 to TRBJ2-7; tentative D call: TRBD1 (6 bases). Germline loops: CDR1 MGHRA, CDR2 YSYEKL. V lost 2 bases and J lost 5, with 19 bases in between. This CDR3 contains 16 residues. The CDR3 region has the DNA TGCGCCAGCAGCCAAAGAAGTGACAGGCTCCCCCACGAGCAGTACTTC. Protein sequence: CASSQRSDRLPHEQYF.

Here the CDR3 DNA reads TGTGCCAGCAGCCAAGCCCCGACTAGCGGGAGAAACAATGAGCAGTTCTTC. Amino acids: CASSQAPTSGRNNEQFF. The chain has TRBV3-1 and TRBJ2-1; 12 positions agree with TRBD2. Germline V gene sequence: CDR1 LGHDT, CDR2 YNNKEL (reference sequence). The CDR3 spans 17 residues. V was clipped by 1 base and J by 5 bases; unmatched bases: 6.

This clonotype was picked up a small number of times. This chain joins TRBV2 and TRBJ2-1; possible D gene TRBD2, 6 bases. The CDR3 has 14 residues. The ends were cut back, 2 bases at V and 9 bases at J, with 14 bases in the middle. Looked up from germline, CDR1 is SNHLY and CDR2 is FYNNEI. The CDR3 nucleotides are TGTGCCAGCAGTGAACGGGACGGGAGAGGTGAGCAGTTCTTC. It encodes CASSERDGRGEQFF.

The gene calls are TRBV20-1 and TRBJ2-2; 9 nucleotides align to TRBD2. The J segment lost 7 bases and the V segment lost 3 bases, leaving 9 bases of the junction unmatched. CDR3 size: 15 residues. CDR1 and CDR2 from the germline V gene are DFQATT and SNEGSKA (reference sequence). This CDR3 reads CSASGAGGPSGELFF. CDR3 nucleotide sequence: TGCAGTGCTAGTGGGGCGGGAGGGCCGAGCGGGGAGCTGTTTTTT.

This clonotype was counted ten times or more. The chain joins TRBV6-5 to TRBJ2-3; 9 positions agree with TRBD1. The CDR3 covers 16 residues. Germline lookup yields CDR1 MNHEY and CDR2 SVGAGI. V shed 2 bases and J 4 bases; nucleotides not matched to a gene: 7. DNA of the CDR3: TGTGCCAGCAGTTACGTCGGGACAGGGAGGTCAGATACGCAGTATTTT. Its protein is CASSYVGTGRSDTQYF.

This clonotype was detected ten times or more. The chain is built from TRBV2 and TRBJ2-7, with D perhaps assigned TRBD1 or TRBD2 (5 bases each). CDR1 and CDR2 from the germline V gene are SNHLY and FYNNEI. The CDR3 has 11 residues. V lost 4 bases and J lost 6, with 7 bases in between. This CDR3 is CASSVGGEQYF. As DNA, the CDR3 is TGTGCCAGCAGTGTTGGGGGCGAGCAGTACTTC.

This clonotype was counted many times. The gene calls are TRBV6-1 and TRBJ1-5, with 9 bases lining up with TRBD1. CDR1 and CDR2 (germline): MNHNS, SASEGT. The V and J ends lost 6 bases and 4 bases, in that order; junction bases with no gene match: 7. This CDR3 is 15 amino acids long. Here the CDR3 DNA reads TGTGCCAGCAGCGAAAGGACAGGGGTTAATCAGCCCCAGCATTTT. This codes for CASSERTGVNQPQHF.

Ten or more counts support this clonotype. In DNA, the CDR3 is TGCAGTGCGGAGGGAACCAGGACTAGCGGGAGAAATGAGCAGTTCTTC. It codes for CSAEGTRTSGRNEQFF. The chain combines TRBV20-1 with TRBJ2-1; 13 bases fit TRBD2. J lost 7 bases, V lost 6 bases, and 12 bases had no gene match. CDR1 and CDR2 (germline): DFQATT, SNEGSKA (reference sequence). CDR3 size: 16 residues.

This clonotype was seen a few times. This sequence joins TRBV28 and TRBJ1-5; TRBD1 matches at 8 bases. Germline CDR1 and CDR2: MDHEN and SYDVKM. The CDR3 sequence is 14 residues long. Unmatched junction bases numbered 5, after V lost 6 bases and J lost 4 bases. The CDR3 region is CASRVTGVNQPQHF. Here the CDR3 DNA reads TGTGCCAGCAGGGTGACAGGGGTGAATCAGCCCCAGCATTTT. Based on the CDR3 plus reference TRBV28 and TRBJ1-5, the full variable domain is DVKVTQSSRYLVKRTGEKVFLECVQDMDHENMFWYRQDPGLGLRLIYFSYDVKMKEKGDIPEGYSVSREKKERFSLILESASTNQTSMYLCASRVTGVNQPQHFGDGTRLSIL.

This clonotype was counted between two and nine times. Mismatch with germline at one junction end may stem from a read error. This chain connects TRBV2 to TRBJ2-7, with 9 bases lining up with TRBD1. The CDR3 covers 14 residues. Germline CDR1 reads SNHLY; CDR2 reads FYNNEI. CDR3 bases: TGTGCCATCAGTGGACAGGGGCATCCCTACGAGCAGTACTTC. Protein sequence: CAISGQGHPYEQYF.

This clonotype was counted a single time. This rearrangement joins TRBV20-1 to TRBJ2-1, with 9 bases matching TRBD2. The CDR3 is 15 residues long. V was clipped by 5 bases and J by 0 bases; unmatched bases: 5. CDR1 DFQATT and CDR2 SNEGSKA come from the germline V gene (reference sequence). CDR3 nucleotides: TGCAGTGCTTATAGCGGGAGTAGCTCCTACAATGAGCAGTTCTTC. Residues: CSAYSGSSSYNEQFF.

This clonotype was counted many times. The chain recombines TRBV28 with TRBJ1-1; 10 nucleotides agree with TRBD1. The V gene end was trimmed by 7 bases and the J gene end by 5 bases; junction bases not matched to a gene: 16. Germline-derived CDR1 and CDR2 are MDHEN and SYDVKM. This CDR3 is 17 amino acids long. CDR3 sequence (DNA): TGTGCCAGCAACCCGACAGGGGGCGGACCGGGGAGGACTGAAGCTTTCTTT. Protein product: CASNPTGGGPGRTEAFF. The whole variable domain, remainder taken from reference TRBV28 and TRBJ1-1, is DVKVTQSSRYLVKRTGEKVFLECVQDMDHENMFWYRQDPGLGLRLIYFSYDVKMKEKGDIPEGYSVSREKKERFSLILESASTNQTSMYLCASNPTGGGPGRTEAFFGQGTRLTVV.